Only a few counts were recorded for the clone carrying this T cell receptor beta chain. The sample originates from a study of blood T cell repertoires in COVID-19. Study details: The cDNA or gDNA used as material had been derived from T cells, B-cell-depleted T cells, or PBMCs.

Under the authors' procedure: Amplifying reference gene primers gave estimates of nucleated cell counts. The method was immunoSEQ multiplex PCR; TCRdb's version includes in-frame clones alone and lacks a portion of them. V and J calls plus clone size are reproduced from that table; the DNA served to infer D and trimming. In the table there are about 60,000 clones, 70% to 80% of which are singletons. Germline lookup yields CDR1 SGHAT and CDR2 FQNNGV. CDR3 length: 15 residues. V was trimmed by 2 bases and J by 1 base, leaving 9 bases between them. The chain has TRBV11-2 and TRBJ2-4, with D hard to call. The TCR sequence derives from a woman at least 80 years old with acute or convalescent COVID-19. Source material: peripheral blood. CDR3 region: CASSLTVMAKNIQYF. CDR3 nucleotides: TGTGCCAGCAGCTTAACGGTCATGGCCAAAAACATTCAGTACTTC.